This entry lists 27 T cell receptor beta chains sequenced from one sample in a study of graft-versus-host responses after intestinal transplantation (dated by TCRdb to the early 2020s). The label giving this sample's time point can be read as: cells obtained before transplantation from donor or recipient. In mixed lymphocyte reactions, roughly 200,000 CFSE-labeled pre-transplant responders were plated with roughly 200,000 irradiated violet-dye-labeled stimulators and cultured for about 6 days. The library came from the immunoSEQ multiplex PCR assay. TCRdb took this table from immuneACCESS and kept in-frame rearrangements with V and J called. Such tables lack part of the clones; where checked against another copy, unresolved V genes explain under half of the gap, and the rest is unexplained. The sample table holds some 22,000 clones, of which around two fifths were seen once. Of the sample, around 1.6% falls within the top ten clones.

This specimen was alloreactive CD8+ T cells from a mixed lymphocyte reaction culture, taken before intestinal transplant. The cell subset or site label on this specimen signifies: CFSE-low proliferating T cells sorted from approximately 6-day pre-transplant mixed lymphocyte reaction (GvH or HvG direction). Receptors were obtained from a human patient who received an intestinal transplant.

J is TRBJ1-5 and V is TRBV6-1; TRBD1 aligns across 7 bases. Germline-derived CDR1 and CDR2 are MNHNS and SASEGT. The V and J ends lost 5 bases and 6 bases, in that order; junction bases with no gene match: 7. This CDR3 is built from 14 residues. This chain's CDR3 is CASSNAGGSQPQHF. The CDR3 nucleotides are TGTGCCAGCAGTAATGCAGGGGGAAGTCAGCCCCAGCATTTT.

The genes are TRBV7-2 and TRBJ2-1, with 14 bases that match TRBD2. The CDR3 spans 18 residues. Germline V lookup: CDR1 SGHTA, CDR2 FQGNSA. Trimming at V came to 3 bases and at J to 4 bases, leaving 8 bases not matched to a gene. The DNA for the CDR3 is TGTGCCAGCAGCTTCCGACTAGCGGGAGGGGATGTGTACAATGAGCAGTTCTTC. As protein: CASSFRLAGGDVYNEQFF.

The chain recombines TRBV6-1 with TRBJ1-5; TRBD1 might be the D (6 bases). The germline V gene encodes CDR1 MNHNS and CDR2 SASEGT. This CDR3 contains 15 residues. The V and J ends lost 2 bases and 6 bases respectively, with 14 bases between them. CDR3 in DNA: TGTGCCAGCAGTGAAATGTCAGGGGTAGGTCAGCCCCAGCATTTT. Translated, it gives CASSEMSGVGQPQHF.

The V and J genes are TRBV5-4 and TRBJ2-7; D unclear. The CDR3 totals 15 residues. Germline loops: CDR1 SGHNT, CDR2 YYREEE (reference sequence). V shed 0 bases and J shed 2 bases, with 12 bases lying between them. The CDR3 spells CASSLAFQVPYEQYF. CDR3 DNA sequence: TGTGCCAGCAGCTTGGCCTTTCAGGTCCCCTACGAGCAGTACTTC.

By sample fraction, this clone is medium-sized (0.01 to 0.1%). This chain joins TRBV5-1 and TRBJ2-7; D is uncertain. CDR3 length equals 17 residues. Germline assignment: CDR1 SGHRS and CDR2 YFSETQ. V was trimmed by 3 bases and J by 0 bases, leaving 19 bases between them. This CDR3 reads CASSSTTWTTSSYEQYF. The CDR3, as DNA: TGCGCCAGCAGCTCTACTACTTGGACCACGAGCTCCTACGAGCAGTACTTC.

There are a few counts of this clone. Relative to the germline gene, one junction end is altered; a read error may explain this. The CDR3 DNA sequence: TGTGCCAGCAGTGACGGACAGGGGGTAACCACCTACGAGCAGTACTTC. Amino acids: CASSDGQGVTTYEQYF. The J gene is TRBJ2-7, the V gene TRBV10-3; 10 nucleotides match TRBD1. From germline, CDR1 is ENHRY and CDR2 SYGVKD. The CDR3 length is 16 residues.

Judged by abundance, this clone is medium-sized (0.01 to 0.1%). V usage is TRBV19 and J usage is TRBJ1-5; perhaps TRBD1 as D (5 bases). V was pared by 1 base and J by 9 bases, with 7 bases between. This CDR3 has 12 amino acids. Germline assignment: CDR1 LNHDA and CDR2 SQIVND (reference sequence). For the CDR3, the DNA is TGTGCCAGTAGTATAGTAAGGGGGCCCCAGCATTTT. This gives the protein CASSIVRGPQHF.

This clone was seen a handful of times. The chain joins TRBV11-1 to TRBJ1-1; D perhaps matches TRBD1 (5 bases). Trimming stripped 2 bases from V and 3 bases from J, with 13 bases between. There are 15 residues in the CDR3. The germline gives CDR1 SGHAT, CDR2 FQDESV (reference sequence). The CDR3 reads CASSLIAGSDTEAFF. CDR3 sequence (DNA): TGTGCCAGCAGCTTAATTGCAGGGTCCGACACTGAAGCTTTCTTT.

There are many counts of this clone. This chain connects TRBV6-1 to TRBJ1-5; D is uncertain. Germline CDR1 MNHNS, CDR2 SASEGT. V was pared by 2 bases and J by 5 bases, with 7 bases between. The CDR3 spans 13 residues. The CDR3 here is CASSEQVHQPQHF. CDR3 nucleotides: TGTGCCAGCAGTGAACAAGTACATCAGCCCCAGCATTTT.

This clone was counted only a few times. This chain links TRBV27 with TRBJ2-5, with D perhaps matching TRBD1 or TRBD2 (5 bases each). V was trimmed by 3 bases and J by 7 bases, leaving 9 bases between them. The CDR3 contains 12 residues. Germline V lookup: CDR1 MNHEY, CDR2 SMNVEV (reference sequence). The CDR3 nucleotides are TGTGCCAGCAGTTTGCCGAGGGGGACCCAGTACTTC. Protein sequence: CASSLPRGTQYF.

The V call is TRBV5-1, the J call TRBJ2-7, with TRBD2 matching 9 bases. The germline CDR1 and CDR2 sequences are SGHRS and YFSETQ. V shed 4 bases and J 5 bases; nucleotides not matched to a gene: 13. The CDR3 is 16 amino acids. The CDR3 sequence is CASSQDRAGGLHEQYF. In DNA form, the CDR3 reads TGCGCCAGCAGCCAGGATCGGGCGGGGGGGCTCCACGAGCAGTACTTC.

The chain employs TRBV13 and TRBJ2-7, with 11 positions matching TRBD2. V trimming: 3 bases; J trimming: 2 bases; junction bases outside the gene matches: 3. Germline lookup yields CDR1 PRHDT and CDR2 FYEKMQ (reference sequence). CDR3 length: 15 residues. CDR3 loop: CASSLRTSGPYEQYF. The CDR3 DNA reads as TGTGCCAGCAGCTTGAGGACTAGCGGGCCCTACGAGCAGTACTTC.

This clone was seen more than once but under ten times. The CDR3, as DNA: TGTGCCAGCAGTGTAGGGTACAATGAGCAGTTCTTC. This translates into CASSVGYNEQFF. V is TRBV6-5 and J is TRBJ2-1, with unresolved D. CDR3 length equals 12 residues. CDR1 is MNHEY and CDR2 is SVGAGI in the germline V gene. V was pared by 5 bases and J by 4 bases, with 6 bases between.

The J gene is TRBJ2-2, the V gene TRBV7-6, with unresolved D. V lost 1 base and J 4 bases, leaving 10 bases between the germline ends. Germline CDR1 and CDR2: SGHVS and FNYEAQ. This CDR3 contains 15 residues. The CDR3 nucleotides are TGTGCCAGCAGCTTAGATAGGGTGATCACCGGGGAGCTGTTTTTT. As protein: CASSLDRVITGELFF.

This chain joins TRBV6-5 and TRBJ2-7; 7 nucleotides match TRBD2. Germline CDR1 reads MNHEY; CDR2 reads SVGAGI. V lost 4 bases, J lost 3 bases, and 3 bases stayed unmatched. There are 13 residues in the CDR3. The CDR3, as DNA: TGTGCCAGCAGTTCGAGCGGGAACTACGAGCAGTACTTC. Amino acids: CASSSSGNYEQYF.

This rearrangement joins TRBV18 to TRBJ2-1; D may match TRBD1 or TRBD2 (5 bases each). The germline V gene encodes CDR1 KGHSH and CDR2 LQKENI. This CDR3 contains 13 residues. The germline V and J ends were trimmed by 4 bases and 6 bases, with 10 bases remaining between them. In nucleotides, the CDR3 is TGTGCCAGCTCACTCGGGACGGCCAATGAGCAGTTCTTC. Translating gives CASSLGTANEQFF.

This chain connects TRBV5-5 to TRBJ2-7; 9 positions agree with TRBD1. With 4 bases clipped from V and 3 bases from J, the junction kept 8 bases outside the gene matches. This CDR3 contains 15 residues. Germline V gene data show CDR1 as SGHKS and CDR2 as YYEKEE (reference sequence). CDR3 protein: CASSLGTGRDYEQYF. CDR3 in DNA: TGTGCCAGCAGCCTGGGGACAGGGAGGGACTACGAGCAGTACTTC. Variable domain in full (rest from reference TRBV5-5 and TRBJ2-7): DAGVTQSPTHLIKTRGQQVTLRCSPISGHKSVSWYQQVLGQGPQFIFQYYEKEERGRGNFPDRFSARQFPNYSSELNVNALLLGDSALYLCASSLGTGRDYEQYFGPGTRLTVT.

The rearrangement joins TRBV5-1 to TRBJ1-2; D is ambiguous. The CDR3 is made up of 13 amino acids. Germline V gene data show CDR1 as SGHRS and CDR2 as YFSETQ. Between the trimmed V and J ends, which lost 2 bases and 6 bases, there was a span of 11 bases. The CDR3 DNA reads as TGCGCCAGCAGCTTTTCAGGCCCCCATGGCTACACCTTC. This encodes CASSFSGPHGYTF.

This clone has more than one count but fewer than ten. V and J are TRBV2 and TRBJ2-4; perhaps D is TRBD1 or TRBD2 (6 bases each). Trimming took 2 bases from V and 8 from J, leaving 25 bases between them. The V gene's germline CDR1 is SNHLY and CDR2 FYNNEI. This CDR3 has 18 residues. The CDR3 bases are TGTGCCAGCAGTGAAATGGGGGGCGGAGAACTTTCTGCACACATTCAGTACTTC. Translating it yields CASSEMGGGELSAHIQYF.

J is TRBJ2-7 and V is TRBV6-6, with 12 bases identical to TRBD2. With V trimmed by 0 bases and J by 5 bases, 5 bases remained unmatched. The CDR3 runs 16 residues. Germline V gene lookup returns CDR1 MNHNY and CDR2 SVGAGI (reference sequence). CDR3 sequence: CASSYSGLAGLHEQYF. The CDR3 DNA is TGTGCCAGCAGTTACTCCGGACTAGCGGGACTTCACGAGCAGTACTTC.

The table lists this clone with a count of one. The chain links TRBV6-5 to TRBJ2-7; 11 nucleotides agree with TRBD2. CDR1 MNHEY and CDR2 SVGAGI come from the germline V gene. The CDR3 is 14 amino acids. V was pared by 2 bases and J by 5 bases, with 2 bases of the junction left unmatched. CDR3: CASSYTSGSHEQYF. The CDR3 coding sequence is TGTGCCAGCAGTTACACTAGCGGGAGTCACGAGCAGTACTTC.

This clone was found a few times. The chain couples TRBV6-6 to TRBJ1-2, with no clear D. In germline, CDR1 is MNHNY, CDR2 SVGAGI (reference sequence). The CDR3 contains 13 residues. The ends were cut back, 4 bases at V and 8 bases at J, with 14 bases in the middle. This chain's CDR3 is CASSFGGVSGYTF. DNA for the CDR3: TGTGCCAGCAGTTTTGGAGGTGTAAGCGGCTACACCTTC.

The chain joins TRBV19 to TRBJ1-1; tentative D call: TRBD1 (6 bases). Germline values: CDR1 LNHDA, CDR2 SQIVND (reference sequence). The V and J ends lost 8 bases and 3 bases respectively, with 10 bases between them. The CDR3 extends over 12 amino acids. The CDR3 here is CASRAGDTEAFF. As DNA, the CDR3 is TGTGCCAGTCGAGCAGGGGACACTGAAGCTTTCTTT.

V is TRBV6-5 and J is TRBJ2-7, with D unclear. The CDR3 contains 14 residues. V was cut by 6 bases and J by 7 bases, with 19 bases left in between. CDR1 is MNHEY, CDR2 SVGAGI, per germline. The CDR3 region is CASRTSLLPLEQYF. The CDR3, as DNA: TGTGCCAGCAGGACCTCACTGCTACCGCTTGAGCAGTACTTC.

This clone has a handful of counts. This rearrangement joins TRBV9 to TRBJ1-2; 8 bases map to TRBD1. With V trimmed by 3 bases and J by 3 bases, 7 bases remained unmatched. The germline CDR1 and CDR2 sequences are SGDLS and YYNGEE. The CDR3 has 15 residues. CDR3: CASSAGQGGDYGYTF. The DNA for the CDR3 is TGTGCCAGCAGCGCTGGACAGGGAGGGGACTATGGCTACACCTTC.

The chain joins TRBV15 to TRBJ2-1; 7 bases align to TRBD1. This CDR3 is 15 amino acids long. V lost 3 bases, J lost 4 bases, and 6 bases stayed unmatched. The germline CDR1 and CDR2 sequences are LNHNV and YYDKDF (reference sequence). The CDR3 reads CATSSHTGQYNEQFF. CDR3 DNA sequence: TGTGCCACCAGCAGCCACACGGGACAGTACAATGAGCAGTTCTTC.

The rearrangement uses TRBV10-3 and TRBJ2-7; D might be TRBD1 (6 bases). CDR3 length equals 12 residues. Germline V gene sequence: CDR1 ENHRY, CDR2 SYGVKD. Trimming removed 8 bases from V and 12 bases from J, with 20 bases in between. CDR3 sequence: CAIVGGGLRMYF. In DNA, the CDR3 is TGTGCCATCGTTGGGGGCGGTCTACGAATGTACTTC.